The present TCR beta chain was sequenced within a study of cytomegalovirus exposure and HLA in healthy donors. At the level of the study: Some 200 million T cells yielded approximately 110 million unique TCR beta sequences in earlier analysis.

This PCR relied on a set of 60 Vbeta primers and 13 Jbeta primers. The protocol was immunoSEQ multiplex PCR, while the TCRdb copy is restricted to in-frame clones and leaves out a portion. This repertoire shows 180,000 or so clones, roughly four fifths found once; its top ten account for about 1.6%. Donors were nominally healthy when sampled, though unrecorded immune exposures were likely. The CDR3 length is 16 residues. V shed 4 bases, J shed 7 bases, and the junction held 13 bases outside the gene matches. The germline CDR1 and CDR2 sequences are MNHEY and SVGAGI. Concerning this clone: Antigen specificity is unknown.

General observations from the study: Sequencing depth across donors, presence/absence analyses assumed, was roughly uniform.

The receptor was isolated from a man younger than 35 in good health and CMV-seronegative. The sequencing input was PBMCs. The chain links TRBV6-5 to TRBJ1-3; 7 nucleotides match TRBD1. In nucleotides, the CDR3 is TGTGCCAGCAGTTCCACACGAACGGCAGGGGGGAACACCATATATTTT. This translates into CASSSTRTAGGNTIYF.